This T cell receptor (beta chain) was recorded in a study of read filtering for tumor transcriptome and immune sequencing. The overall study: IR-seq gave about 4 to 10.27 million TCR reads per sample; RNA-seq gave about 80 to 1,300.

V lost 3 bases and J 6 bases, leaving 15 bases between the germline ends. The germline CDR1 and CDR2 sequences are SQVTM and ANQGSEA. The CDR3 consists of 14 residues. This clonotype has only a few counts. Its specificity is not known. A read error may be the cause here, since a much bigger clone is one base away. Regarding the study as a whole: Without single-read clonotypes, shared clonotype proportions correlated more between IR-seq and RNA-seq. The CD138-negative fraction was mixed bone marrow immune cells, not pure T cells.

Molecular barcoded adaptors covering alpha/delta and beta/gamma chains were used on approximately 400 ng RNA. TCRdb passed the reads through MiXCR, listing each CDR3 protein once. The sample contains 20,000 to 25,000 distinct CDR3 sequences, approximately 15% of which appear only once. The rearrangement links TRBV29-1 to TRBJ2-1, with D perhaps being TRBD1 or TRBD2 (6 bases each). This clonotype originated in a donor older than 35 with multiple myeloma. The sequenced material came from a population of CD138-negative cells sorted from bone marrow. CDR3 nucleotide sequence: TGCAGCGTTGAGCGTTACGGGGGCTGCAATGAGCAGTTCTTC. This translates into CSVERYGGCNEQFF.